Each of the 3 T cell receptor beta chains below was sequenced from the same sample in a study of blood T cell repertoires in COVID-19. The repertoire was sequenced with immunoSEQ multiplex PCR; TCRdb's copy has only in-frame clones and lacks some. The repertoire holds around 150,000 clones, with approximately 84% as singletons. Sequenced input: peripheral blood. These receptors all come from a woman older than 75 with acute or convalescent COVID-19.

The J gene is TRBJ1-6, the V gene TRBV7-2; D call uncertain. The V end lost 3 bases, the J end lost 7 bases, and 10 bases lay between the germline ends. Germline CDR1 SGHTA, CDR2 FQGNSA. The CDR3 is 14 residues long. The DNA for the CDR3 is TGTGCCAGCAGCTTTCTGAGTAACAATTCACCCCTCCACTTT. This encodes CASSFLSNNSPLHF.

This chain uses TRBV7-8 with TRBJ1-6; D is ambiguous. V lost 2 bases and J 7 bases, leaving 9 bases between the germline ends. Germline V lookup: CDR1 SGHVS, CDR2 FQNEAQ. This CDR3 spans 14 amino acids. The CDR3 region has the DNA TGTGCCAGCAGCTTACAGGATATCAATTCACCCCTCCACTTT. This sequence encodes CASSLQDINSPLHF.

V and J are TRBV21-1 and TRBJ2-7; TRBD1 was called by the table and not checked on the DNA. TRBV21-1 is a pseudogene. The CDR3 spans 18 residues. The CDR3 DNA follows: TGTGCCAGCAGCAAAAGGACGGTAACCGGGACAGGGGATTACGAGCAGTACTTC. Residues: CASSKRTVTGTGDYEQYF.